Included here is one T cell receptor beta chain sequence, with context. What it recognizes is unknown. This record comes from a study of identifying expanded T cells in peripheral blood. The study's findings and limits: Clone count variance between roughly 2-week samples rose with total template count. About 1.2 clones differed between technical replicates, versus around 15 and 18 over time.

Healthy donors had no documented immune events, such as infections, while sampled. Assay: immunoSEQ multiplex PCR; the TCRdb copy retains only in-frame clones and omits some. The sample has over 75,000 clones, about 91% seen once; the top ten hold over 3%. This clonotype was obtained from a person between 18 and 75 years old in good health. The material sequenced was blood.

CDR3 in amino acids: CASSSGTGSSEQYF. The CDR3 DNA sequence: TGTGCCAGCAGCTCGGGGACAGGGAGTTCCGAGCAGTACTTC. The rearrangement links TRBV7-8 to TRBJ2-7; 9 bases are a match to TRBD1. The germline gives CDR1 SGHVS, CDR2 FQNEAQ. The J segment lost 6 bases and the V segment lost 4 bases, leaving 7 bases of the junction unmatched. The CDR3 covers 14 residues.